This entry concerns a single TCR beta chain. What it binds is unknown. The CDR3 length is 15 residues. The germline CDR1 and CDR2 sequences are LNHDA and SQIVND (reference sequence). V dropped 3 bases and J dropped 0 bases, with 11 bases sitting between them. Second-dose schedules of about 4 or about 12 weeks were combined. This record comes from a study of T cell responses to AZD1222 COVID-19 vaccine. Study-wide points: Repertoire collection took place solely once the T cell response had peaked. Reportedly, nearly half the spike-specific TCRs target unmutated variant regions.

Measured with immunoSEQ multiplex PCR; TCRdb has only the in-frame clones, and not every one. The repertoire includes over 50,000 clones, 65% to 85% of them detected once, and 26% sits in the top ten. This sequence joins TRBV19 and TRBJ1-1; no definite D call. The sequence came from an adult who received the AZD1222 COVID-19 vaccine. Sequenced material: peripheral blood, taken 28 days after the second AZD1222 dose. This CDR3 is CASSIYVTVNTEAFF. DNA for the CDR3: TGTGCCAGTAGTATTTATGTGACGGTGAACACTGAAGCTTTCTTT.